A single sample is the source of the 20 T cell receptor beta chains below, sequenced in a study of early T cells in non-severe SARS-CoV-2 infection. TCRdb reprocessed the 5' RACE reads with MiXCR, giving one entry per CDR3 protein. The sample has tens of thousands of distinct CDR3 sequences; 10% are singletons. Sequenced sample: whole blood. Every receptor here comes from an adult who was a healthcare worker with PCR-confirmed SARS-CoV-2 infection or an uninfected control (not recorded which).

The gene calls are TRBV29-1 and TRBJ1-4; 8 bases are shared with TRBD1. The CDR3 consists of 13 residues. Germline CDR1 is SQVTM and CDR2 is ANQGSEA. V shed 5 bases and J 3 bases; nucleotides not matched to a gene: 2. CDR3 bases: TGCAGCGTTCAGGGGGCCCCTAATGAAAAACTGTTTTTT. Protein: CSVQGAPNEKLFF.

This clonotype appeared a single time. This chain connects TRBV4-3 to TRBJ1-4, with a weak D call TRBD1 (6 bases). The CDR3 is made up of 19 amino acids. The V gene's germline CDR1 is LGHNA and CDR2 YSLEER. The V gene lost 0 bases and the J gene lost 2 bases, with 19 bases spanning the gap. As DNA, the CDR3 is TGCGCCAGCAGCCAAGATCTGGGTAGGGGGTCGTCGACTAATGAAAAACTGTTTTTT. This sequence encodes CASSQDLGRGSSTNEKLFF.

This CDR3 reads CASSLADGEVYGYTF. CDR3 in DNA: TGCGCCAGCAGCTTGGCCGATGGGGAAGTCTATGGCTACACCTTC. This chain uses TRBV5-1 with TRBJ1-2; D is ambiguous. The germline gives CDR1 SGHRS, CDR2 YFSETQ. The CDR3 extends over 15 amino acids. Trimming shortened V by 0 bases and J by 4 bases, and 13 bases separated the two germline ends.

The table lists this clonotype with many counts. The J gene is TRBJ1-1, the V gene TRBV14; D is uncertain. The germline CDR1 and CDR2 sequences are SGHDN and FVKESK. This CDR3 contains 16 residues. Trimming shortened V by 0 bases and J by 0 bases, and 11 bases separated the two germline ends. CDR3 nucleotide sequence: TGTGCCAGCAGCCAAGATTTAGGGCACTTGAACACTGAAGCTTTCTTT. Amino acid sequence: CASSQDLGHLNTEAFF.

The chain joins TRBV29-1 to TRBJ2-3; D not certain. The V end lost 4 bases, the J end lost 0 bases, and 5 bases lay between the germline ends. CDR1 is SQVTM and CDR2 is ANQGSEA in the germline V gene. This CDR3 is built from 12 residues. CDR3 coding DNA: TGCAGCGTTGTTCCTAGCACAGATACGCAGTATTTT. Translating gives CSVVPSTDTQYF.

This clonotype was detected a few times. The chain carries TRBV21-1 and TRBJ2-2. TRBV21-1 is noted as a pseudogene. The CDR3 loop spans 14 amino acids. CDR3 in amino acids: CASSGEANTGELFF. CDR3 bases: TGTGCCAGCAGCGGGGAAGCGAACACCGGGGAGCTGTTTTTT.

This clonotype has only a few counts. This chain connects TRBV19 to TRBJ2-2; D unclear. V gave up 3 bases and J gave up 0 bases, with 11 bases separating them. The germline CDR1 and CDR2 sequences are LNHDA and SQIVND (reference sequence). This CDR3 comprises 16 residues. CDR3 coding DNA: TGTGCCAGTAGTATTATAGGGTTCGCGAACACCGGGGAGCTGTTTTTT. This codes for CASSIIGFANTGELFF.

This clonotype was observed a handful of times. This chain links TRBV4-2 with TRBJ2-7, with D possibly being TRBD1 (6 bases). The germline V gene encodes CDR1 LGHNA and CDR2 YNFKEQ. The CDR3 sequence is 14 residues long. Trimming took off 0 bases at V and 10 bases at J, with 16 bases between the two ends. For the CDR3, the DNA is TGTGCCAGCAGCCAAGAAAATTTACAGGGAGTCCAGTACTTC. It yields the protein CASSQENLQGVQYF.

This clonotype was seen a few times. The chain is built from TRBV7-2 and TRBJ1-3; D is unresolved. The V gene's germline CDR1 is SGHTA and CDR2 FQGNSA. Between the trimmed V and J ends, which lost 5 bases and 0 bases, there was a span of 11 bases. The CDR3 consists of 15 residues. The CDR3 coding sequence is TGTGCCAGCAGCATCAGCCTACACTCTGGAAACACCATATATTTT. The encoded protein is CASSISLHSGNTIYF.

Many counts were recorded for this clonotype. The rearrangement joins TRBV29-1 to TRBJ2-5; the match to TRBD2 covers 8 bases. The V gene's germline CDR1 is SQVTM and CDR2 ANQGSEA. The CDR3 covers 13 residues. V lost 5 bases to trimming and J lost 1 base; unmatched junction nucleotides: 3. CDR3 bases: TGCAGCGTTCCCCGGGAGGGCCAAGAGACCCAGTACTTC. Protein: CSVPREGQETQYF.

This clonotype was counted many times. The chain carries TRBV24-1 and TRBJ2-2; TRBD2 is a possible D gene (5 bases). The CDR3 has 14 residues. The ends were cut back, 6 bases at V and 3 bases at J, with 10 bases in the middle. In germline, CDR1 is KGHDR, CDR2 SFDVKD. The chain's CDR3 is CATSRGMDTGELFF. The CDR3, as DNA: TGTGCCACCAGTCGGGGAATGGACACCGGGGAGCTGTTTTTT.

Many counts were recorded for this clonotype. J is TRBJ1-1 and V is TRBV20-1; no definite D call. Germline lookup yields CDR1 DFQATT and CDR2 SNEGSKA (reference sequence). V lost 6 bases, J lost 0 bases, and 14 bases lay in between. The CDR3 spans 14 residues. CDR3 in amino acids: CSAHRNLMNTEAFF. The CDR3 bases are TGCAGTGCCCACAGAAATCTCATGAACACTGAAGCTTTCTTT.

This clonotype was seen many times. The V call is TRBV20-1, the J call TRBJ1-5; D is unclear. V was shortened by 0 bases and J by 3 bases, with 30 bases between the two germline ends. Germline V CDR1 and CDR2: DFQATT, SNEGSKA (reference sequence). The CDR3 length is 21 residues. DNA of the CDR3: TGCAGTGCTAGAGATCGTCGAGGGCGACGTCCATCCCAGCCATACAATCAGCCCCAGCATTTT. It yields the protein CSARDRRGRRPSQPYNQPQHF.

This sequence joins TRBV10-3 and TRBJ1-1; D is uncertain. Germline V gives CDR1 ENHRY, CDR2 SYGVKD. This CDR3 has 13 amino acids. Trimming took off 10 bases at V and 5 bases at J, with 17 bases between the two ends. This CDR3 is CATRIGVGTEAFF. The CDR3 DNA sequence: TGTGCCACCAGGATTGGGGTCGGAACTGAAGCTTTCTTT.

At least ten counts were recorded for this clonotype. This sequence joins TRBV4-1 and TRBJ2-1; D is ambiguous. This CDR3 spans 15 amino acids. The ends were cut back, 0 bases at V and 6 bases at J, with 12 bases in the middle. CDR1 and CDR2 (germline): MGHRA, YSYEKL. The CDR3 DNA reads as TGCGCCAGCAGCCAAGATAACTCCTACCGCAATGAGCAGTTCTTC. This translates into CASSQDNSYRNEQFF.

The V call is TRBV5-4, the J call TRBJ2-1; TRBD2 aligns across 8 bases. The V segment lost 3 bases and the J segment 1 base; nucleotides outside the gene matches: 15. Germline-derived CDR1 and CDR2 are SGHNT and YYREEE (reference sequence). The CDR3 spans 19 residues. CDR3 amino acids: CASSSYGGVLEGSYNEQFF. The DNA of the CDR3 is TGTGCCAGCAGCTCCTACGGGGGGGTTTTGGAAGGGTCCTACAATGAGCAGTTCTTC. The full variable domain, with the rest looked up from reference TRBV5-4 and TRBJ2-1, is ETGVTQSPTHLIKTRGQQVTLRCSSQSGHNTVSWYQQALGQGPQFIFQYYREEENGRGNFPPRFSGLQFPNYSSELNVNALELDDSALYLCASSSYGGVLEGSYNEQFFGPGTRLTVL.

This clonotype was picked up a small number of times. The chain joins TRBV19 to TRBJ2-7; D assignment may be TRBD1 or TRBD2 (5 bases each). The CDR3 sequence is 15 residues long. From germline, CDR1 is LNHDA and CDR2 SQIVND (reference sequence). V lost 4 bases and J 5 bases, leaving 18 bases between the germline ends. CDR3: CASSKGTAGLNEQYF. In nucleotides, the CDR3 is TGTGCCAGTAGTAAAGGGACCGCCGGCTTGAACGAGCAGTACTTC.

This clonotype was picked up a small number of times. V gene TRBV11-2 combines with J gene TRBJ2-6; D uncertain. Per germline, CDR1 SGHAT and CDR2 FQNNGV. V lost 5 bases and J lost 4, with 15 bases in between. This CDR3 comprises 16 residues. The CDR3 protein is CASSMDPPPGANVLTF. The CDR3, as DNA: TGTGCCAGCAGCATGGACCCGCCCCCCGGGGCCAACGTCCTGACTTTC. The full variable domain, with the rest looked up from reference TRBV11-2 and TRBJ2-6, is EAGVAQSPRYKIIEKRQSVAFWCNPISGHATLYWYQQILGQGPKLLIQFQNNGVVDDSQLPKDRFSAERLKGVDSTLKIQPAKLEDSAVYLCASSMDPPPGANVLTFGAGSRLTVL.

This chain links TRBV6-2 or TRBV6-3 with TRBJ2-3, with TRBD2 as a possible D gene (5 bases). Trimming left V 5 bases short and J 5 bases short, with 14 bases between. The CDR3 length is 14 residues. Germline CDR1 reads MNHEY; CDR2 reads SVGEGT. This CDR3 reads CASSITRGRDTQYF. In DNA, the CDR3 is TGTGCCAGCAGTATAACCCGGGGAAGAGATACGCAGTATTTT.

This clonotype has only a few counts. The J gene is TRBJ2-1, the V gene TRBV11-2; D possibly matches TRBD1 or TRBD2 (6 bases each). V lost 7 bases and J lost 11, with 24 bases in between. Germline CDR1 is SGHAT and CDR2 is FQNNGV. This CDR3 is 15 amino acids long. This CDR3 reads CASTRYDGGQSKQFF. The CDR3 region has the DNA TGTGCCAGCACCCGATACGACGGGGGCCAGAGTAAGCAGTTCTTC.